The clone carrying this T cell receptor beta chain appeared a few times. Antigen: not known. The data were obtained in a study of blood T cells in healthy people across ages. Study-level results: Older age coincided with a roughly linear decline in TCR beta diversity per million T cells.

A sample-barcoded 5' primer and a J-beta primer mix were used in a second PCR of roughly 6 to 11 cycles. Every cDNA molecule carried a tag from a template-switch adaptor bearing 12 random nucleotides. TCRdb passed the 5' RACE reads through MiXCR, listing each CDR3 protein once. The sample comprises 780,000 or so distinct CDR3 sequences, 45% to 70% of which are singletons, and about a quarter rests with the top ten. Aged roughly 6 to 100, donors were systemically healthy Caucasians from Russia. Isolation per sample recovered at least 6 million PBMCs. Sequenced: blood. The receptor's source is a man aged 40-49 years in good health.

In nucleotides, the CDR3 is TGTGCCAGCAGCTTATTCGGTGGCCGAAATACCGGGGAGCTGTTTTTT. Protein: CASSLFGGRNTGELFF. This chain links TRBV7-2 with TRBJ2-2, with D unresolved. The CDR3 loop spans 16 amino acids. V lost 2 bases and J lost 5, with 15 bases in between. Per the germline V gene, CDR1 is SGHTA and CDR2 is FQGNSA.